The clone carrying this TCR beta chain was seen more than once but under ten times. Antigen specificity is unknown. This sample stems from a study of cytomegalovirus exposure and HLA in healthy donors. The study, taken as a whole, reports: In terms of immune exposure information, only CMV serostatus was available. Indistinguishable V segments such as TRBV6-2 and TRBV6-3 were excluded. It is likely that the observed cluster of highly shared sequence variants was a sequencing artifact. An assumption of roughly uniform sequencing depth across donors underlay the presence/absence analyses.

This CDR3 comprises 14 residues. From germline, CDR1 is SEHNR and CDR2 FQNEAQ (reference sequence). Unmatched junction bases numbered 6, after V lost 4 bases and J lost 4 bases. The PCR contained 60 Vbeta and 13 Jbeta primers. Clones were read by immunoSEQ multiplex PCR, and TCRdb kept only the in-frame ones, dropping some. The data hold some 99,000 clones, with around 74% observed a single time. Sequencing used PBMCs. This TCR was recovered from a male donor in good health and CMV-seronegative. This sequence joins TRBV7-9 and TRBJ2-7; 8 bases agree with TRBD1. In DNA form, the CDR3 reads TGTGCCAGCAGCTCTCTCCGGGACAGGTACGAGCAGTACTTC. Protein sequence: CASSSLRDRYEQYF. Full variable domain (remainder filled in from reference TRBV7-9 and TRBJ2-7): DTGVSQNPRHKITKRGQNVTFRCDPISEHNRLYWYRQTLGQGPEFLTYFQNEAQLEKSRLLSDRFSAERPKGSFSTLEIQRTEQGDSAMYLCASSSLRDRYEQYFGPGTRLTVT.